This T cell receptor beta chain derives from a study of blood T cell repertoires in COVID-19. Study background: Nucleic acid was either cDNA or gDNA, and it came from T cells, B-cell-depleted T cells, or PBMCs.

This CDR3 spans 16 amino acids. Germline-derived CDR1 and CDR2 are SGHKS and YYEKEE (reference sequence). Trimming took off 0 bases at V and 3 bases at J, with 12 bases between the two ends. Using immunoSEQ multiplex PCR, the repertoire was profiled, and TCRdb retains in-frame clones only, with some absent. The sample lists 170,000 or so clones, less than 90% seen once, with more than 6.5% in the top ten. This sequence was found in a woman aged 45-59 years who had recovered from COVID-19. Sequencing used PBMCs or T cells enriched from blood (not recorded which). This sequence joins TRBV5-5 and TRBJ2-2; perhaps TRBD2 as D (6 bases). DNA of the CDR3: TGTGCCAGCAGCTTGGACCCGCGGGGACACACCGGGGAGCTGTTTTTT. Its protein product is CASSLDPRGHTGELFF. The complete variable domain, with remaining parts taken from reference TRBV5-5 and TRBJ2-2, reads DAGVTQSPTHLIKTRGQQVTLRCSPISGHKSVSWYQQVLGQGPQFIFQYYEKEERGRGNFPDRFSARQFPNYSSELNVNALLLGDSALYLCASSLDPRGHTGELFFGEGSRLTVL.